This paragraph covers one TCR beta chain sequence. Antigen unknown. This entry belongs to a study of STAT5B mutations in CD4+ large granular lymphocyte leukemia. Study observations and caveats: CD4-sorted patient repertoires seemed more clonal than healthy CD4+ repertoires. Approximately 25% of private leukemic clonotypes occurred rarely in other patients' non-leukemic repertoires. Compared with healthy controls (2/35), patient top clones favored TRBV06 (8/27). Data were not HLA-matched across samples.

The repertoire was sequenced with immunoSEQ multiplex PCR; TCRdb's copy has only in-frame clones and lacks some. The sample includes fewer than 40,000 clones, around 76% of them seen just once. Germline trimming cut 2 bases from V and 3 bases from J; bases unmatched to any gene: 4. The CDR3 has 15 amino acids. The V gene's germline CDR1 is KGHSH and CDR2 LQKENI. The genes are TRBV18 and TRBJ2-1; 7 bases are a match to TRBD2. Input material: CD4+ T cells from blood buffy coats. This sequence was found in a human donor in good health. CDR3 loop: CASSPGQRGYNEQFF. The CDR3 coding sequence is TGTGCCAGCTCACCAGGCCAGCGGGGCTACAATGAGCAGTTCTTC.